This entry lists 6 T cell receptor beta chains sequenced from one sample in a study of early T cells in non-severe SARS-CoV-2 infection. TCRdb re-derived calls from the 5' RACE reads in MiXCR, one entry per CDR3 protein. In the table there are some 58,000 distinct CDR3 sequences, around 11% of which are singletons. The source was whole blood, collected at baseline. The receptors were gathered from an adult who was a healthcare worker with PCR-confirmed SARS-CoV-2 infection or an uninfected control (not recorded which).

The rearrangement uses TRBV15 and TRBJ2-1, with TRBD2 identical over 10 bases. This CDR3 region has 15 residues. The V segment lost 4 bases and the J segment 6 bases; nucleotides outside the gene matches: 6. The germline V gene encodes CDR1 LNHNV and CDR2 YYDKDF (reference sequence). The CDR3 protein is CATSTRTSGSNEQFF. In DNA, the CDR3 is TGTGCCACCAGCACTCGGACTAGCGGATCCAATGAGCAGTTCTTC.

There are a few counts of this clonotype. The chain is built from TRBV9 and TRBJ1-6; D ambiguous. Germline V gene sequence: CDR1 SGDLS, CDR2 YYNGEE. V dropped 1 base and J dropped 5 bases, with 16 bases sitting between them. This CDR3 comprises 17 residues. The CDR3: CASSVTGAPTHNSPLHF. Here the CDR3 DNA reads TGTGCCAGCAGCGTAACCGGAGCCCCTACGCATAATTCACCCCTCCACTTT.

V is TRBV20-1 and J is TRBJ2-1; 9 positions agree with TRBD2. The CDR3 loop spans 14 amino acids. Germline CDR1 DFQATT, CDR2 SNEGSKA (reference sequence). J lost 10 bases, V lost 1 base, and 8 bases had no gene match. The CDR3 sequence is CSARGLAGNLEQFF. CDR3 nucleotide sequence: TGCAGTGCTAGAGGGCTAGCGGGGAACTTAGAGCAGTTCTTC.

This clonotype was found many times. The V gene is TRBV29-1, the J gene TRBJ1-1, with D unclear. The length of the CDR3 is 11 residues. Germline V gene sequence: CDR1 SQVTM, CDR2 ANQGSEA. Trimming stripped 7 bases from V and 0 bases from J, with 6 bases between. Here the CDR3 reads CSGQLNTEAFF. CDR3 sequence (DNA): TGCAGCGGGCAGCTGAACACTGAAGCTTTCTTT.

In its sample, this clonotype was seen a few times. This sequence joins TRBV7-3 and TRBJ2-5, with TRBD2 as a possible D gene (5 bases). Germline CDR1 reads SGHTA; CDR2 reads FQGTGA. This CDR3 is 13 amino acids long. The V and J ends lost 5 bases and 3 bases respectively, with 10 bases between them. In DNA, the CDR3 is TGTGCCAGCAGCATCGGGATGAAAGAGACCCAGTACTTC. This codes for CASSIGMKETQYF.

This chain uses TRBV5-1 with TRBJ2-2; D may be TRBD2 (6 bases). CDR1 and CDR2 (germline): SGHRS, YFSETQ. The CDR3 contains 15 residues. V lost 5 bases to trimming and J lost 6 bases, with 17 bases between them. The DNA for the CDR3 is TGCGCCAGCAGTTCCGGGGACTTCTCGGCCGGGGAGCTGTTTTTT. Translation gives CASSSGDFSAGELFF.